The present entry profiles one T cell receptor (beta chain) with its context. Its matching antigen is unknown. This sample was included in a study of CD8 T cells in ankylosing spondylitis. Study-wide results and caveats: Seven or eight highly homologous variants formed a TCR beta motif that appeared characteristic of ankylosing spondylitis blood.

TCRdb analysed the 5' RACE reads with MiXCR anew, one entry per CDR3 protein. The table has 700,000 or so distinct CDR3 sequences, roughly 20% seen once. V dropped 1 base and J dropped 2 bases, with 11 bases sitting between them. Germline V CDR1 and CDR2: SEHNR, FQNEAQ (reference sequence). This CDR3 spans 15 amino acids. The origin of this receptor is a male donor with ankylosing spondylitis. The chain has TRBV7-9 and TRBJ1-1; D is unclear. The specimen sequenced was blood, either unsorted or a sorted T cell fraction (not recorded which). The CDR3 DNA follows: TGTGCCAGCAGCTTAGAAGTGGGATTTAACACTGAAGCTTTCTTT. Translation: CASSLEVGFNTEAFF. The full variable domain, in which reference TRBV7-9 and TRBJ1-1 provide the parts outside the CDR3, is DTGVSQNPRHKITKRGQNVTFRCDPISEHNRLYWYRQTLGQGPEFLTYFQNEAQLEKSRLLSDRFSAERPKGSFSTLEIQRTEQGDSAMYLCASSLEVGFNTEAFFGQGTRLTVV.